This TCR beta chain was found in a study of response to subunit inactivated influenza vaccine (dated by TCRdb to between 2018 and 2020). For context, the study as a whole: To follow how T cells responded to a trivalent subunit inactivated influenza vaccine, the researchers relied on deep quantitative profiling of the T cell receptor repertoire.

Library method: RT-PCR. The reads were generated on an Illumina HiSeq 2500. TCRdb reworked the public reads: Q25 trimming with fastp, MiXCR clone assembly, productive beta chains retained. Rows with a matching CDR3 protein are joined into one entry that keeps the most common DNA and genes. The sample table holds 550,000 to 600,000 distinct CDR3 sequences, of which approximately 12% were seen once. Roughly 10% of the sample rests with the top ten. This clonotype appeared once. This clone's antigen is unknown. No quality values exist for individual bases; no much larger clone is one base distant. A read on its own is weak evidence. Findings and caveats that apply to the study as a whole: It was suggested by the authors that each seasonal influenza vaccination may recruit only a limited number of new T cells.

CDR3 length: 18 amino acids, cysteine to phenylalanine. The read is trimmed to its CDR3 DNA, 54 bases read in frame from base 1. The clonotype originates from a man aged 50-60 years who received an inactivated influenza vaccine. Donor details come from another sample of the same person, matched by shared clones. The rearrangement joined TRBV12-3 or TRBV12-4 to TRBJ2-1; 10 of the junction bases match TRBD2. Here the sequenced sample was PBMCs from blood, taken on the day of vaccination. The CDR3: CTCSPNTFGTSVPNEQFF. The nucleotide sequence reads TGTACCTGCAGTCCAAACACTTTTGGGACTAGCGTGCCGAATGAGCAGTTCTTC.